The 19 T cell receptor beta chains reported below all come from one sample, sequenced in a study of breast tumors, draining lymph nodes, adjacent tissues. TCRdb independently ran MiXCR on the multiplex PCR reads; one entry per CDR3 protein. Among over 130,000 distinct CDR3 sequences listed, approximately 32% were seen once. The lymph nodes were axillary draining lymph nodes from breast cancer patients. Source material: axillary lymph node tissue. All receptors come from a female donor with breast cancer. Some clones in this sample may be carry-over from other donors' samples.

This clonotype was found many times. The V gene is TRBV9, the J gene TRBJ2-5; 11 bases are a match to TRBD2. The J segment lost 5 bases and the V segment lost 0 bases, leaving 6 bases of the junction unmatched. The CDR3 extends over 16 amino acids. Germline CDR1 is SGDLS and CDR2 is YYNGEE. The CDR3 sequence is CASSVELAGAEETQYF. DNA of the CDR3: TGTGCCAGCAGCGTAGAACTAGCGGGGGCCGAGGAGACCCAGTACTTC. Together with reference TRBV9 and TRBJ2-5, the CDR3 gives the full variable domain: DSGVTQTPKHLITATGQRVTLRCSPRSGDLSVYWYQQSLDQGLQFLIQYYNGEERAKGNILERFSAQQFPDLHSELNLSSLELGDSALYFCASSVELAGAEETQYFGPGTRLLVL.

Concerning this clonotype itself: The CDR3 ends on some other residue instead of the conserved phenylalanine or tryptophan, so this is likely a read error. The gene calls are TRBV5-1 and TRBJ1-6; D remains ambiguous. The CDR3 totals 14 residues. Trimming pared 7 bases from V and 13 bases from J, leaving 21 bases between. Germline assignment: CDR1 SGHRS and CDR2 YFSETQ. DNA for the CDR3: TGCGCCAGCGGGCCCTGGACCCTGGGTTCCCCCCTCCACCTT. Its protein product is CASGPWTLGSPLHL.

This clonotype was observed a few times. V gene TRBV6-5 combines with J gene TRBJ1-1; D might be TRBD1 (6 bases). CDR1 and CDR2 (germline): MNHEY, SVGAGI. Trimming pared 1 base from V and 7 bases from J, leaving 19 bases between. This CDR3 is 16 amino acids long. The CDR3, as DNA: TGTGCCAGCAGTTACTACGCAACCGGGACACAAGGTGAAGCTTTCTTT. Protein sequence: CASSYYATGTQGEAFF.

This chain uses TRBV6-1 with TRBJ1-5; no definite D call. CDR1 MNHNS and CDR2 SASEGT come from the germline V gene. CDR3 size: 15 residues. Trimming cost V 6 bases and J 2 bases, with 14 bases left between them. CDR3 loop: CASREQTPGNQPQHF. CDR3 bases: TGTGCCAGCAGGGAGCAGACGCCCGGCAATCAGCCCCAGCATTTT.

This clonotype was picked up many times. The chain joins TRBV4-1 to TRBJ2-1, with 11 bases fitting TRBD2. The length of the CDR3 is 17 residues. Germline V gene data show CDR1 as MGHRA and CDR2 as YSYEKL. Unmatched junction bases numbered 7, after V lost 2 bases and J lost 4 bases. The CDR3 reads CASSQSVAGGPYNEQFF. CDR3 nucleotide sequence: TGCGCCAGCAGCCAATCCGTAGCGGGGGGGCCTTACAATGAGCAGTTCTTC.

This clonotype was seen many times. This chain joins TRBV6-1 and TRBJ2-5; D is unresolved. Germline V gene data show CDR1 as MNHNS and CDR2 as SASEGT. Trimming pared 1 base from V and 3 bases from J, leaving 15 bases between. The CDR3 covers 16 residues. Written as DNA, the CDR3 is TGTGCCAGCAGTGAAGTTTACATGCAGTCAAAAGAGACCCAGTACTTC. It codes for CASSEVYMQSKETQYF.

The table lists this clonotype with many counts. The chain uses TRBV10-2 and TRBJ1-2; D is unclear. Germline CDR1 WSHSY, CDR2 SAAADI. This CDR3 is 11 amino acids long. Trimming cost V 7 bases and J 13 bases, with 16 bases left between them. The CDR3 coding sequence is TGCGCCAGCATGCGACTCTCTCCCTGCACCTTC. This translates into CASMRLSPCTF.

The table lists this clonotype with many counts. The chain couples TRBV19 to TRBJ2-1; 8 bases map to TRBD1. The CDR3 is 14 residues long. With 7 bases clipped from V and 3 bases from J, the junction kept 5 bases outside the gene matches. Germline V gene sequence: CDR1 LNHDA, CDR2 SQIVND (reference sequence). CDR3 loop: CASTRDRFYNEQFF. The DNA of the CDR3 is TGTGCCAGTACCCGGGACAGGTTCTACAATGAGCAGTTCTTC.

A few counts support this clonotype. The V call is TRBV19, the J call TRBJ1-1; perhaps TRBD1 as D (5 bases). The CDR3 has 15 residues. The germline V gene has CDR1 LNHDA and CDR2 SQIVND (reference sequence). Trimming took 3 bases from V and 4 from J, leaving 15 bases between them. The CDR3 DNA sequence: TGTGCCAGTAGTATTAATTGGGGGGGTGGCACTGAAGCTTTCTTT. Translation: CASSINWGGGTEAFF.

As regards this clonotype: This may be a read error: a much more frequent sequence differs by one nucleotide. As the CDR3 is not closed by the conserved phenylalanine or tryptophan, this likely results from a read error. This chain links TRBV30 with TRBJ1-3; tentatively, D is TRBD1 (6 bases). The ends were cut back, 3 bases at V and 5 bases at J, with 17 bases in the middle. This CDR3 is 15 amino acids long. Germline CDR1 reads GTSNPN; CDR2 reads SVGIG (reference sequence). The DNA for the CDR3 is TGTGCCTGGAGGAACAGGGTTAATAATCGAAACACCATATATTCT. Its translation: CAWRNRVNNRNTIYS.

The chain employs TRBV15 and TRBJ1-2; the match to TRBD1 covers 7 bases. CDR1 and CDR2 (germline): LNHNV, YYDKDF (reference sequence). The CDR3 loop spans 16 amino acids. Trimming cost V 3 bases and J 3 bases; bases outside gene matches: 10. The chain's CDR3 is CATSRAGGAIDYGYTF. The CDR3 nucleotides read TGTGCCACCAGCAGGGCAGGGGGAGCTATAGACTATGGCTACACCTTC.

At least ten counts were recorded for this clonotype. The chain carries TRBV19 and TRBJ2-2; D gene unclear. Germline V gives CDR1 LNHDA, CDR2 SQIVND (reference sequence). V shed 4 bases and J shed 4 bases, with 10 bases lying between them. This CDR3 spans 14 amino acids. As DNA, the CDR3 is TGTGCCAGTAGTAACGTGGGCCTCACCGGGGAGCTGTTTTTT. Translating it yields CASSNVGLTGELFF.

This clonotype showed up many times. This rearrangement joins TRBV29-1 to TRBJ1-2, with 10 bases lining up with TRBD1. The CDR3 totals 16 residues. CDR1 SQVTM and CDR2 ANQGSEA come from the germline V gene. With V trimmed by 4 bases and J by 6 bases, 14 bases remained unmatched. DNA for the CDR3: TGCAGCGTTGGGCCGGGACAGGGGCCATTCGGGGATGGCTACACCTTC. It translates to CSVGPGQGPFGDGYTF. The variable domain in full, completed from reference TRBV29-1 and TRBJ1-2, reads SAVISQKPSRDICQRGTSLTIQCQVDSQVTMMFWYRQQPGQSLTLIATANQGSEATYESGFVIDKFPISRPNLTFSTLTVSNMSPEDSSIYLCSVGPGQGPFGDGYTFGSGTRLTVV.

The chain uses TRBV29-1 and TRBJ2-2; tentative D call: TRBD2 (6 bases). The length of the CDR3 is 15 residues. Trimming left V 4 bases short and J 6 bases short, with 18 bases between. The germline V gene has CDR1 SQVTM and CDR2 ANQGSEA. CDR3 coding DNA: TGCAGCGTTGGTCGGACGGGACTCGAGGCCGGGGAGCTGTTTTTT. As protein: CSVGRTGLEAGELFF.

At least ten counts were recorded for this clonotype. J is TRBJ1-4 and V is TRBV29-1; no definite D call. The CDR3 sequence is 12 residues long. The germline V gene has CDR1 SQVTM and CDR2 ANQGSEA. The V end lost 7 bases, the J end lost 6 bases, and 12 bases lay between the germline ends. CDR3 loop: CSASGSDEKLFF. The CDR3 nucleotides are TGCAGCGCCTCCGGGTCTGATGAAAAACTGTTTTTT.

This clonotype was detected many times. The chain joins TRBV7-8 to TRBJ2-2; D may be TRBD1 or TRBD2 (6 bases each). Germline V CDR1 and CDR2: SGHVS, FQNEAQ. Trimming removed 4 bases from V and 8 bases from J, with 14 bases in between. This CDR3 comprises 14 residues. The CDR3 DNA is TGTGCCAGCAGCTCCGAAAGGGGGGTTGGGGAGCTGTTTTTT. Translation gives CASSSERGVGELFF.

Concerning this clonotype itself: Its ends do not fully match the called genes, so a read error is possible. V usage is TRBV5-1 and J usage is TRBJ1-4; D is perhaps TRBD1 (5 bases). The CDR3 sequence is 14 residues long. Germline CDR1 reads SGHRS; CDR2 reads YFSETQ. The CDR3 region has the DNA TGCGCCAGCAGCTTGACAACAGGAGATGAAAAACTGCTTTTT. Translating gives CASSLTTGDEKLLF. Using reference TRBV5-1 and TRBJ1-4 for the parts outside the CDR3, the full variable domain is KAGVTQTPRYLIKTRGQQVTLSCSPISGHRSVSWYQQTPGQGLQFLFEYFSETQRNKGNFPGRFSGRQFSNSRSEMNVSTLELGDSALYLCASSLTTGDEKLLFGSGTQLSVL.

The V gene is TRBV6-6, the J gene TRBJ1-1, with D unresolved. Between the trimmed V and J ends, which lost 4 bases and 2 bases, there was a span of 8 bases. The CDR3 contains 13 residues. The germline V gene encodes CDR1 MNHNY and CDR2 SVGAGI (reference sequence). The CDR3 sequence is CASSSGSNTEAFF. In nucleotides, the CDR3 is TGTGCCAGCAGTTCAGGCTCCAACACTGAAGCTTTCTTT.

This clonotype appeared many times. CDR3 coding DNA: TGTGCCTGGAGTATCGGGGTAGCTCTGTTAAACACCATATATTTT. Translating gives CAWSIGVALLNTIYF. The chain has TRBV30 and TRBJ1-3; D unclear. The CDR3 totals 15 residues. Deletions cut 2 bases from V and 6 bases from J, with 17 bases between. The germline CDR1 and CDR2 sequences are GTSNPN and SVGIG (reference sequence).